The 11 T cell receptor beta chains in this list originate from one sample, sequenced in a study of siplizumab effects on memory and regulatory T cells. Produced via immunoSEQ multiplex PCR; TCRdb's table is partial and in-frame only. The data show roughly 60,000 clones, about 92% seen once. Sequenced sample: CD8+ T cells sorted from blood. These receptors originate from a human donor in good health.

This rearrangement joins TRBV7-8 to TRBJ1-4; D may be TRBD1 (6 bases). The germline V gene encodes CDR1 SGHVS and CDR2 FQNEAQ. The CDR3 consists of 14 residues. The V and J ends lost 5 bases and 8 bases respectively, with 15 bases between them. The CDR3 sequence is CASSLQGRVEKLFF. The CDR3 DNA sequence: TGTGCCAGCAGCCTACAGGGAAGAGTCGAAAAACTGTTTTTT.

The chain is built from TRBV19 and TRBJ2-6; the D gene is possibly TRBD2 (6 bases). This CDR3 contains 13 residues. Germline CDR1 LNHDA, CDR2 SQIVND (reference sequence). Trimming shortened V by 7 bases and J by 2 bases, and 6 bases separated the two germline ends. CDR3: CASTGAGANVLTF. Here the CDR3 DNA reads TGTGCCAGTACGGGGGCTGGGGCCAACGTCCTGACTTTC.

The rearrangement joins TRBV27 to TRBJ2-2; D may be TRBD1 (5 bases). Per the germline V gene, CDR1 is MNHEY and CDR2 is SMNVEV (reference sequence). The CDR3 has 14 residues. The V end lost 7 bases, the J end lost 6 bases, and 15 bases lay between the germline ends. The CDR3 loop reads CASIRRVGAGELFF. Written as DNA, the CDR3 is TGTGCCAGCATCCGACGGGTAGGGGCCGGGGAGCTGTTTTTT.

The chain links TRBV4-2 to TRBJ2-2, with D hard to call. The germline V gene has CDR1 LGHNA and CDR2 YNFKEQ. CDR3 length: 13 residues. Trimming left V 5 bases short and J 3 bases short, with 7 bases between. The chain's CDR3 is CASSLSYTGELFF. The CDR3 bases are TGTGCCAGCAGCTTGTCGTACACCGGGGAGCTGTTTTTT.

The rearrangement links TRBV29-1 to TRBJ2-1; either TRBD1 or TRBD2 may fit D (5 bases each). The CDR3 sequence is 15 residues long. Germline CDR1 reads SQVTM; CDR2 reads ANQGSEA. V dropped 0 bases and J dropped 0 bases, with 9 bases sitting between them. The CDR3 bases are TGCAGCGTTGAAGATCGGGGCGGCTCCTACAATGAGCAGTTCTTC. Translating gives CSVEDRGGSYNEQFF.

The table lists this clone with a count of one. V is TRBV28 and J is TRBJ2-2; 7 bases line up with TRBD1. In germline, CDR1 is MDHEN, CDR2 SYDVKM. The CDR3 sequence is 14 residues long. The junction had 5 bases not matched to a gene; V was cut back by 5 bases and J by 5 bases. The CDR3 spells CASSDRESTGELFF. In nucleotides, the CDR3 is TGTGCCAGCAGTGACAGGGAGAGTACCGGGGAGCTGTTTTTT.

The J gene is TRBJ2-2, the V gene TRBV9, with unresolved D. CDR3 length equals 12 residues. Trimming removed 0 bases from V and 7 bases from J, with 4 bases in between. The germline gives CDR1 SGDLS, CDR2 YYNGEE. The CDR3 is CASSVVVGELFF. CDR3 sequence (DNA): TGTGCCAGCAGCGTAGTGGTCGGGGAGCTGTTTTTT.

V usage is TRBV7-6 and J usage is TRBJ2-3; D ambiguous. The CDR3 is 12 amino acids. Trimming removed 1 base at V and 4 bases at J, with 3 bases between. Germline V gene lookup returns CDR1 SGHVS and CDR2 FNYEAQ. The CDR3 DNA reads as TGTGCCAGCAGCTTAGAGGCAGATACGCAGTATTTT. It is translated as CASSLEADTQYF.

The chain has TRBV7-6 and TRBJ1-1; D remains ambiguous. Between the trimmed V and J ends, which lost 8 bases and 1 base, there was a span of 11 bases. The CDR3 sequence is 13 residues long. Germline-derived CDR1 and CDR2 are SGHVS and FNYEAQ. CDR3 sequence: CASEPDRNTEAFF. Written as DNA, the CDR3 is TGTGCCAGCGAACCTGACCGGAACACTGAAGCTTTCTTT.

As regards this clone: Mismatch with germline at one junction end may stem from a read error. Other DNA sequences in the same sample also yield this CDR3. The genes are TRBV6-1 and TRBJ1-5, with TRBD1 as a possible D gene (6 bases). Looked up from germline, CDR1 is MNHNS and CDR2 is SASEGT. The CDR3 is 16 residues long. The CDR3 region is CASSERPGDSNQPQHF. Here the CDR3 DNA reads TGTGCTAGCAGTGAACGGCCAGGGGATAGCAATCAGCCCCAGCATTTT.

This sequence joins TRBV19 and TRBJ2-1, with TRBD2 identical over 8 bases. The length of the CDR3 is 15 residues. The germline V gene has CDR1 LNHDA and CDR2 SQIVND (reference sequence). V trimming: 4 bases; J trimming: 2 bases; junction bases outside the gene matches: 4. The CDR3 is CASSNREGTYNEQFF. Here the CDR3 DNA reads TGTGCCAGTAGTAACCGGGAGGGAACCTACAATGAGCAGTTCTTC.